These 29 T cell receptor beta chains came from one sample sequenced in a study of cytomegalovirus exposure and HLA in healthy donors. PCR primers comprised 60 Vbeta and 13 Jbeta primers. Sequencing was performed with immunoSEQ multiplex PCR; in TCRdb, only in-frame clones are kept and a portion is missing. The sample totals around 34,000 clones. Sequenced sample: PBMCs. The receptors derive from a woman aged 40 to 55 in good health and CMV-seropositive.

The rearrangement joins TRBV5-1 to TRBJ2-7; D remains ambiguous. The CDR3 is 13 amino acids. Germline values: CDR1 SGHRS, CDR2 YFSETQ. V shed 1 base and J shed 0 bases, with 5 bases lying between them. The CDR3 protein is CASSLPSSYEQYF. The CDR3 nucleotides are TGCGCCAGCAGCTTGCCCAGCTCCTACGAGCAGTACTTC. Full variable domain (missing parts from reference TRBV5-1 and TRBJ2-7): KAGVTQTPRYLIKTRGQQVTLSCSPISGHRSVSWYQQTPGQGLQFLFEYFSETQRNKGNFPGRFSGRQFSNSRSEMNVSTLELGDSALYLCASSLPSSYEQYFGPGTRLTVT.

The CDR3 region has the DNA TGTGCCAGCAGTGAAACGGTAGGGGATTCACCCCTCCACTTT. Encoded protein: CASSETVGDSPLHF. The chain carries TRBV6-1 and TRBJ1-6, with D perhaps TRBD1 (5 bases). The CDR3 has 14 amino acids. The germline V gene has CDR1 MNHNS and CDR2 SASEGT. Trimming took off 2 bases at V and 8 bases at J, with 10 bases between the two ends.

The chain combines TRBV7-9 with TRBJ2-5; 10 nucleotides match TRBD2. Germline CDR1 is SEHNR and CDR2 is FQNEAQ (reference sequence). CDR3 length: 16 amino acids. Germline trimming cut 5 bases from V and 2 bases from J; bases unmatched to any gene: 8. CDR3 in DNA: TGTGCCAGCAGCCTACTACTAGCGGGGACACAAGAGACCCAGTACTTC. Protein: CASSLLLAGTQETQYF. The full variable domain, its missing parts supplied by reference TRBV7-9 and TRBJ2-5, is DTGVSQNPRHKITKRGQNVTFRCDPISEHNRLYWYRQTLGQGPEFLTYFQNEAQLEKSRLLSDRFSAERPKGSFSTLEIQRTEQGDSAMYLCASSLLLAGTQETQYFGPGTRLLVL.

This chain joins TRBV7-2 and TRBJ2-5; D is perhaps TRBD2 (5 bases). The CDR3 is made up of 14 amino acids. Trimming shortened V by 2 bases and J by 5 bases, and 12 bases separated the two germline ends. Germline CDR1 and CDR2: SGHTA and FQGNSA. The CDR3 region has the DNA TGTGCCAGCAGCTTAAGCGGCCCCCCGGAGACCCAGTACTTC. As protein: CASSLSGPPETQYF.

V gene TRBV6-5 combines with J gene TRBJ2-7; the match to TRBD1 covers 8 bases. Trimming cost V 2 bases and J 1 base; bases outside gene matches: 4. This CDR3 region has 15 residues. Germline V lookup: CDR1 MNHEY, CDR2 SVGAGI. The DNA of the CDR3 is TGTGCCAGCAGTTACATGTACAGGGGGTCCTACGAGCAGTACTTC. Translated: CASSYMYRGSYEQYF.

This chain connects TRBV25-1 to TRBJ1-2; a weak D match, TRBD1 (6 bases). From germline, CDR1 is MGHDK and CDR2 SYGVNS. Trimming shortened V by 3 bases and J by 7 bases, and 12 bases separated the two germline ends. The CDR3 spans 13 residues. The CDR3 sequence is CASSDTGTGGYTF. The CDR3 region has the DNA TGTGCCAGCAGTGATACAGGGACGGGTGGCTACACCTTC.

The chain employs TRBV5-1 and TRBJ2-5; TRBD2 matches 7 bases. The germline V gene has CDR1 SGHRS and CDR2 YFSETQ. The CDR3 runs to 16 residues. J gave up 2 bases and V 1 base, and 8 bases lay outside the gene matches. For the CDR3, the DNA is TGCGCCAGCAGCTTGTTTGCGGGGGAGTGGCAAGAGACCCAGTACTTC. Its translation is CASSLFAGEWQETQYF.

The gene calls are TRBV7-9 and TRBJ2-3; 13 nucleotides line up with TRBD2. V gave up 3 bases and J gave up 5 bases; unmatched junction bases: 5. Looked up from germline, CDR1 is SEHNR and CDR2 is FQNEAQ (reference sequence). This CDR3 is 16 amino acids long. The CDR3 DNA follows: TGTGCCAGCAGCTTTTTTAGACTAGCGGGAGGAGATACGCAGTATTTT. Amino acids: CASSFFRLAGGDTQYF. Complete variable domain (other parts from reference TRBV7-9 and TRBJ2-3): DTGVSQNPRHKITKRGQNVTFRCDPISEHNRLYWYRQTLGQGPEFLTYFQNEAQLEKSRLLSDRFSAERPKGSFSTLEIQRTEQGDSAMYLCASSFFRLAGGDTQYFGPGTRLTVL.

The gene calls are TRBV5-5 and TRBJ1-2; 11 bases are a match to TRBD1. The trim removed 1 base at V and 6 bases at J, leaving 2 bases unmatched. The CDR3 is made up of 14 amino acids. The germline CDR1 and CDR2 sequences are SGHKS and YYEKEE (reference sequence). CDR3 nucleotide sequence: TGTGCCAGCAGCTTGAGGGACAGGGGGGATGGCTACACCTTC. Its translation is CASSLRDRGDGYTF.

For this clone: The junction and the germline gene differ at one end; a read error may be behind it. The chain is built from TRBV28 and TRBJ1-2; D possibly corresponds to TRBD1 (5 bases). The CDR3 consists of 14 residues. Germline V gene lookup returns CDR1 MDHEN and CDR2 SYDVKM. As DNA, the CDR3 is TGTGCCAGCAGTATATGGGCGGGGGAGCATGGCTACACCTTC. It is translated as CASSIWAGEHGYTF.

The rearrangement uses TRBV6-1 and TRBJ2-1, with a possible D match to TRBD1 (8 bases). This CDR3 has 16 residues. Germline-derived CDR1 and CDR2 are MNHNS and SASEGT. V dropped 4 bases and J dropped 7 bases, with 20 bases sitting between them. CDR3 amino acids: CASSGARQGRVNEQFF. The CDR3 DNA reads TGTGCCAGCAGTGGCGCCAGACAGGGGAGGGTTAATGAGCAGTTCTTC.

The genes are TRBV29-1 and TRBJ2-7; 7 nucleotides agree with TRBD1. Losses at the gene ends were 6 bases for V and 0 bases for J; bases not matched to a gene: 8. CDR3 size: 14 residues. Germline CDR1 is SQVTM and CDR2 is ANQGSEA. CDR3 region: CSVLGQTSSYEQYF. Here the CDR3 DNA reads TGCAGCGTCCTGGGACAGACGAGCTCCTACGAGCAGTACTTC.

V and J are TRBV6-1 and TRBJ1-5; TRBD1 agrees at 8 bases. Germline V CDR1 and CDR2: MNHNS, SASEGT. The V gene end was trimmed by 5 bases and the J gene end by 8 bases; junction bases not matched to a gene: 8. The length of the CDR3 is 14 residues. The CDR3 DNA follows: TGTGCCAGCAGTTCTTCAGGGGGCGGGGAGCCCCAGCATTTT. Amino acids: CASSSSGGGEPQHF.

The genes are TRBV9 and TRBJ2-7; the D gene is possibly TRBD1 (6 bases). The germline gives CDR1 SGDLS, CDR2 YYNGEE. This CDR3 contains 15 residues. The ends were cut back, 3 bases at V and 2 bases at J, with 15 bases in the middle. The CDR3: CASSAGDGPTYEQYF. CDR3 DNA sequence: TGTGCCAGCAGCGCAGGGGACGGACCCACCTACGAGCAGTACTTC.

V gene TRBV4-1 combines with J gene TRBJ2-2, with 14 bases aligning to TRBD2. The CDR3 is made up of 18 amino acids. Germline lookup yields CDR1 MGHRA and CDR2 YSYEKL. The V and J ends lost 4 bases and 4 bases, in that order; junction bases with no gene match: 8. The CDR3 reads CASSRQTSGGAFTGELFF. CDR3 DNA sequence: TGCGCCAGCAGCCGTCAGACTAGCGGGGGGGCTTTCACCGGGGAGCTGTTTTTT.

J is TRBJ1-2 and V is TRBV7-2; 8 positions match TRBD1. Germline V gives CDR1 SGHTA, CDR2 FQGNSA. Trimming at V came to 4 bases and at J to 4 bases, leaving 5 bases not matched to a gene. The length of the CDR3 is 14 residues. The CDR3 DNA follows: TGTGCCAGCAGCTCACCGGGACAGGTCTATGGCTACACCTTC. Amino acid sequence: CASSSPGQVYGYTF.

This chain links TRBV6-5 with TRBJ2-7, with D possibly being TRBD1 (5 bases). CDR1 is MNHEY and CDR2 is SVGAGI in the germline V gene. V was cut by 5 bases and J by 2 bases, with 13 bases left in between. This CDR3 contains 14 residues. The CDR3 here is CASSPLEGAYEQYF. CDR3 DNA sequence: TGTGCCAGCAGTCCTCTGGAAGGGGCCTACGAGCAGTACTTC.

The chain links TRBV29-1 to TRBJ2-1; 12 nucleotides line up with TRBD2. CDR3 length equals 17 residues. V shed 3 bases and J 4 bases; nucleotides not matched to a gene: 10. The germline V gene encodes CDR1 SQVTM and CDR2 ANQGSEA. The CDR3 nucleotides are TGCAGCGTTGAGCTCTGGCTAGCGGGAGGGTTTTACAATGAGCAGTTCTTC. Translation: CSVELWLAGGFYNEQFF.

The chain carries TRBV4-1 and TRBJ2-1, with D possibly TRBD2 on 6 matching bases. The CDR3 sequence is 16 residues long. Germline V gene lookup returns CDR1 MGHRA and CDR2 YSYEKL. Trimming cost V 0 bases and J 12 bases, with 21 bases left between them. The CDR3 DNA reads TGCGCCAGCAGCCAAGATCTAGGGCGGGGCCATCGGGGGCAGTTCTTC. Translated: CASSQDLGRGHRGQFF.

This sequence joins TRBV19 and TRBJ2-3; D is possibly TRBD2 (7 bases). The length of the CDR3 is 16 residues. Germline loops: CDR1 LNHDA, CDR2 SQIVND (reference sequence). Trimming stripped 6 bases from V and 1 base from J, with 17 bases between. In DNA form, the CDR3 reads TGTGCCAGTAGACAGGGATCGCGGGGGCGCACAGATACGCAGTATTTT. This codes for CASRQGSRGRTDTQYF.

The genes are TRBV28 and TRBJ2-2, with 7 bases aligning to TRBD1. The CDR3 spans 15 residues. Germline values: CDR1 MDHEN, CDR2 SYDVKM. The trim removed 7 bases at V and 0 bases at J, leaving 5 bases unmatched. The CDR3 nucleotides are TGTGCCAGCAAAAACAGGGGATCGAACACCGGGGAGCTGTTTTTT. Its protein is CASKNRGSNTGELFF.

This rearrangement joins TRBV18 to TRBJ2-4; tentatively, D is TRBD2 (5 bases). The germline V gene has CDR1 KGHSH and CDR2 LQKENI. V was clipped by 6 bases and J by 0 bases, with 15 bases between them. The CDR3 totals 16 residues. The CDR3: CASSPQPGVAKNIQYF. Here the CDR3 DNA reads TGTGCCAGCTCGCCCCAGCCCGGGGTAGCCAAAAACATTCAGTACTTC.

The gene calls are TRBV4-1 and TRBJ2-1; TRBD1 is a possible D gene (6 bases). The germline V gene encodes CDR1 MGHRA and CDR2 YSYEKL. The ends were cut back, 4 bases at V and 2 bases at J, with 12 bases in the middle. The CDR3 is 15 amino acids. Here the CDR3 DNA reads TGCGCCAGCAGCCTCTTACAGGGTACCTACAATGAGCAGTTCTTC. Its translation: CASSLLQGTYNEQFF.

In DNA form, the CDR3 reads TGTGCCAGCAGCCGTCCTAGCGAACTCTACAATGAGCAGTTCTTC. Amino acid sequence: CASSRPSELYNEQFF. The chain is built from TRBV5-4 and TRBJ2-1; TRBD2 might be the D (6 bases). Germline loops: CDR1 SGHNT, CDR2 YYREEE (reference sequence). This CDR3 has 15 amino acids. V lost 4 bases and J 3 bases, leaving 14 bases between the germline ends.

The chain has TRBV30 and TRBJ1-2; D not certain. The V end lost 2 bases, the J end lost 4 bases, and 8 bases lay between the germline ends. This CDR3 has 12 amino acids. Germline V gene sequence: CDR1 GTSNPN, CDR2 SVGIG (reference sequence). CDR3 amino acids: CAWSSVSYGYTF. The CDR3 region has the DNA TGTGCCTGGAGTTCCGTTTCCTATGGCTACACCTTC.

The V gene is TRBV7-6, the J gene TRBJ2-1; D possibly corresponds to TRBD2 (5 bases). This CDR3 has 15 residues. V was clipped by 2 bases and J by 10 bases, with 18 bases between them. From germline, CDR1 is SGHVS and CDR2 FNYEAQ. Here the CDR3 reads CASSLYSGKVGEQFF. DNA for the CDR3: TGTGCCAGCAGCTTATATTCCGGGAAGGTTGGCGAGCAGTTCTTC.

J is TRBJ2-7 and V is TRBV6-7; D is unclear. TRBV6-7 carries the ORF label, with uncertain function. V was cut by 0 bases and J by 1 base, with 10 bases left in between. This CDR3 spans 15 amino acids. CDR3 protein: CASSYSEETSYEQYF. The DNA for the CDR3 is TGTGCCAGCAGTTACTCTGAGGAAACGTCCTACGAGCAGTACTTC.

The chain joins TRBV11-1 to TRBJ1-1; 7 bases are shared with TRBD1. The germline V gene encodes CDR1 SGHAT and CDR2 FQDESV (reference sequence). Trimming took 8 bases from V and 6 from J; bases not matched to a gene: 9. This CDR3 is built from 13 residues. The CDR3 reads CASGKGGAAEAFF. The CDR3 DNA sequence: TGTGCCAGCGGTAAAGGGGGCGCCGCTGAAGCTTTCTTT.

The genes are TRBV9 and TRBJ2-1; possible D gene TRBD2, 5 bases. The germline V and J ends were trimmed by 0 bases and 3 bases, with 28 bases remaining between them. The germline V gene has CDR1 SGDLS and CDR2 YYNGEE. CDR3 length: 21 amino acids. This chain's CDR3 is CASSVAPGGSSPGSLYNEQFF. CDR3 DNA: TGTGCCAGCAGCGTAGCCCCGGGTGGGAGTAGCCCTGGTAGTCTCTACAATGAGCAGTTCTTC. Full variable domain (remainder filled in from reference TRBV9 and TRBJ2-1): DSGVTQTPKHLITATGQRVTLRCSPRSGDLSVYWYQQSLDQGLQFLIQYYNGEERAKGNILERFSAQQFPDLHSELNLSSLELGDSALYFCASSVAPGGSSPGSLYNEQFFGPGTRLTVL.